One sample yielded the 4 T cell receptor beta chains listed below, sequenced in a study of early T cells in non-severe SARS-CoV-2 infection. TCRdb re-called the 5' RACE reads with MiXCR, one entry per CDR3 protein. The sample contains some 66,000 distinct CDR3 sequences, less than 9.5% of which appear only once. Sequences were obtained from whole blood. The source is an adult who was a healthcare worker with PCR-confirmed SARS-CoV-2 infection or an uninfected control (not recorded which).

This clonotype showed up just once. The rearrangement uses TRBV7-2 and TRBJ2-1; D may match TRBD1 or TRBD2 (5 bases each). Germline CDR1 reads SGHTA; CDR2 reads FQGNSA. Trimming took off 2 bases at V and 8 bases at J, with 19 bases between the two ends. The CDR3 is 16 residues long. CDR3 protein: CASSLNRQGAGYEQFF. The CDR3, as DNA: TGTGCCAGCAGCTTAAACCGCCAGGGAGCAGGTTATGAGCAGTTCTTC.

This rearrangement joins TRBV12-3 or TRBV12-4 to TRBJ2-1; a weak D match, TRBD2 (6 bases). The CDR3 has 12 amino acids. V was shortened by 8 bases and J by 5 bases, with 10 bases between the two germline ends. The CDR3 is CASAGPHNEQFF. CDR3 bases: TGTGCCAGCGCGGGACCCCACAATGAGCAGTTCTTC.

Only a few counts were recorded for this clonotype. DNA of the CDR3: TGTGCCAGCAGTTTATCCCACGGGCAGCCCCAGCATTTT. It specifies CASSLSHGQPQHF. The rearrangement joins TRBV27 to TRBJ1-5; D is undetermined. The length of the CDR3 is 13 residues. The germline gives CDR1 MNHEY, CDR2 SMNVEV (reference sequence). The V gene lost 0 bases and the J gene lost 7 bases, with 7 bases spanning the gap.

The chain joins TRBV6-6 to TRBJ1-1, with D possibly TRBD1 on 5 matching bases. This CDR3 has 13 residues. Germline CDR1 and CDR2: MNHNY and SVGAGI (reference sequence). Trimming took 8 bases from V and 2 from J, leaving 12 bases between them. The CDR3 loop is CASSDIRNTEAFF. For the CDR3, the DNA is TGTGCCAGCTCGGACATACGAAACACTGAAGCTTTCTTT.